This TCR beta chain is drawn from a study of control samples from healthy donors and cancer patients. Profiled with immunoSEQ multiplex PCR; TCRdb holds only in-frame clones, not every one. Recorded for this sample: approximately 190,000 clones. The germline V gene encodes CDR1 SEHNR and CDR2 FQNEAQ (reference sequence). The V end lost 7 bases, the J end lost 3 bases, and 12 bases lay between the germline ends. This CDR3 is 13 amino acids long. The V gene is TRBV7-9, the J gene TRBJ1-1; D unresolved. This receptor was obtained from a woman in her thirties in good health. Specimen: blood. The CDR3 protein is CASTSGGYTEAFF. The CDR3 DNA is TGTGCCAGCACCTCTGGTGGGTACACTGAAGCTTTCTTT.